Listed below are T cell receptor beta chains from one sample, sequenced in a study of T cell clonotyping in hematopoietic cell transplantation. Sequenced by immunoSEQ multiplex PCR; TCRdb stores in-frame clones only, minus some. In the table there are some 4,000 clones, around three quarters of which are singletons. Here the sequenced sample was peripheral blood mononuclear cells, taken at the time of graft-versus-host disease after allogeneic stem cell transplant. The receptors originated from a female patient between 50 and 60 years old who had an allogeneic stem cell transplant from an unrelated donor, so the T cells may come from the graft donor. Some clones in this sample may be carry-over from other donors' samples. The CDR3 runs from the conserved cysteine through the conserved F or W. D genes are given only for firm matches. Only part of the rows carry a size: once, few, many, or a class if the clone is expanded.

abundance	d_gene	v_gene	j_gene	CDR3aa	CDR3nt
few	-	TRBV30	TRBJ1-1	CAWRGHEGTEAFF	TGTGCCTGGAGAGGACACGAGGGGACTGAAGCTTTCTTT
-	-	TRBV6-6	TRBJ1-1	CASSLGGADTEAFF	TGTGCCAGCAGTTTAGGGGGGGCGGACACTGAAGCTTTCTTT
-	TRBD1	TRBV19	TRBJ1-2	CASSITQGSGYTF	TGTGCCAGTAGTATAACACAGGGGTCTGGCTACACCTTC
-	TRBD1	TRBV7-3	TRBJ1-1	CASSFFPGQPYEAFF	TGTGCCAGCAGTTTCTTTCCGGGACAGCCCTATGAAGCTTTCTTT
few	TRBD1	TRBV7-2	TRBJ1-2	CASSKPGQGPTGYTF	TGTGCCAGCAGCAAACCGGGACAGGGCCCCACTGGCTACACCTTC
-	-	TRBV30	TRBJ1-5	CAWADSLNQPQHF	TGTGCCTGGGCCGACAGCTTGAATCAGCCCCAGCATTTT
-	-	TRBV7-8	TRBJ1-1	CASSLYGGGNTEAFF	TGTGCCAGCAGCTTATACGGGGGGGGGAACACTGAAGCTTTCTTT
-	-	TRBV9	TRBJ2-1	CASSPDLSGEQFF	TGTGCCAGCAGCCCGGACCTCTCGGGTGAGCAGTTCTTC
-	TRBD2	TRBV19	TRBJ2-1	CASRLTSGAYNEQFF	TGTGCCAGTAGGCTCACTAGCGGGGCCTACAATGAGCAGTTCTTC
-	-	TRBV25-1	TRBJ1-4	CASSESGSGEKLFF	TGTGCCAGCAGTGAATCGGGGTCCGGTGAAAAACTGTTTTTT
few	TRBD2	TRBV6-4	TRBJ2-3	CASSAGGGTDTQYF	TGTGCCAGCAGTGCGGGGGGGGGCACAGATACGCAGTATTTT
-	TRBD1	TRBV7-9	TRBJ1-1	CASISSGQVNTEAFF	TGTGCCAGCATTTCCTCGGGACAGGTGAACACTGAAGCTTTCTTT
-	-	TRBV28	TRBJ2-4	CASSRGQAKNIQYF	TGTGCCAGCAGCCGCGGGCAAGCCAAAAACATTCAGTACTTC
once	TRBD1	TRBV7-6	TRBJ2-5	CASSSTGGMQTQYF	TGTGCCAGCAGCTCGACAGGGGGCATGCAGACCCAGTACTTC
-	-	TRBV11-2	TRBJ1-2	CASSLTRGNYGYTF	TGTGCCAGCAGTCTGACGAGGGGGAACTATGGCTACACCTTC
-	TRBD2	TRBV5-4	TRBJ2-3	CASSFPSGSTDTQYF	TGTGCCAGCAGCTTTCCTAGCGGAAGCACAGATACGCAGTATTTT
once	TRBD1	TRBV13	TRBJ1-2	CASSLGTVHGYTF	TGTGCCAGCAGCCTAGGGACAGTTCATGGCTACACCTTC
-	-	TRBV25-1	TRBJ2-2	CASSPNWGGNTGELFF	TGTGCCAGCAGTCCTAACTGGGGCGGGAACACCGGGGAGCTGTTTTTT
-	-	TRBV19	TRBJ1-2	CASTGPPWGYTF	TGTGCCAGTACCGGTCCTCCTTGGGGCTACACCTTC
once	TRBD2	TRBV7-3	TRBJ2-2	CASSPTGGTGELFF	TGTGCCAGCAGCCCAACGGGAGGTACCGGGGAGCTGTTTTTT
-	-	TRBV6-1	TRBJ2-7	CASSIDRVGTYEQYF	TGTGCCAGCAGTATCGACCGGGTTGGGACCTACGAGCAGTACTTC
-	-	TRBV5-1	TRBJ1-4	CASSWMDRSATNEKLFF	TGCGCCAGCAGCTGGATGGACCGAAGTGCAACTAATGAAAAACTGTTTTTT
-	-	TRBV7-9	TRBJ2-7	CASSLVQKDEQYF	TGTGCCAGCAGCTTAGTTCAGAAAGACGAGCAGTACTTC
-	-	TRBV27	TRBJ1-5	CASSPSPRGNQPQHF	TGTGCCAGCAGCCCTTCCCCAAGGGGCAATCAGCCCCAGCATTTT